Following are 5 T cell receptor beta chains from one sample sequenced in a study of technical replicates of blood from several donors. The method was immunoSEQ multiplex PCR; TCRdb's version includes in-frame clones alone and lacks a portion of them. Among some 80,000 clones listed, 94% were seen once. The sequenced sample consisted of T cells isolated from PBMCs. All receptors derive from a human donor in good health.

The genes are TRBV11-2 and TRBJ2-1; possibly TRBD2 for D (6 bases). V gave up 3 bases and J gave up 10 bases, with 10 bases separating them. The CDR3 is made up of 12 amino acids. Germline CDR1 is SGHAT and CDR2 is FQNNGV. The CDR3 is CASSFRGGEQFF. DNA for the CDR3: TGTGCCAGCAGCTTTAGGGGAGGCGAGCAGTTCTTC.

J is TRBJ2-7 and V is TRBV18; no reliable D call. Between the trimmed V and J ends, which lost 2 bases and 5 bases, there was a span of 10 bases. Germline V gene data show CDR1 as KGHSH and CDR2 as LQKENI. CDR3 length equals 13 residues. The CDR3 protein is CASSPALIHEQYF. The CDR3 nucleotides are TGTGCCAGCTCACCAGCACTAATCCACGAGCAGTACTTC. The variable domain in full, with the rest retrieved from reference TRBV18 and TRBJ2-7, is NAGVMQNPRHLVRRRGQEARLRCSPMKGHSHVYWYRQLPEEGLKFMVYLQKENIIDESGMPKERFSAEFPKEGPSILRIQQVVRGDSAAYFCASSPALIHEQYFGPGTRLTVT.

This rearrangement joins TRBV7-2 to TRBJ2-5; 8 nucleotides line up with TRBD1. In germline, CDR1 is SGHTA, CDR2 FQGNSA. J gave up 3 bases and V 3 bases, and 12 bases lay outside the gene matches. This CDR3 region has 17 residues. The CDR3 loop is CASSFLRTGLGEETQYF. In DNA, the CDR3 is TGTGCCAGCAGCTTCCTTAGGACAGGGTTAGGGGAAGAGACCCAGTACTTC.

This clone was recorded once. This chain links TRBV6-5 with TRBJ1-1, with 7 bases that match TRBD1. CDR3 length: 14 amino acids. Looked up from germline, CDR1 is MNHEY and CDR2 is SVGAGI. Unmatched junction bases numbered 6, after V lost 0 bases and J lost 8 bases. In DNA, the CDR3 is TGTGCCAGCAGTTACTCCGGGACAGCCTTAGAAGCTTTCTTT. Protein sequence: CASSYSGTALEAFF.

The chain employs TRBV6-5 and TRBJ1-2, with D hard to call. Germline CDR1 is MNHEY and CDR2 is SVGAGI. Trimming removed 0 bases at V and 2 bases at J, with 7 bases between. This CDR3 spans 14 amino acids. The CDR3 bases are TGTGCCAGCAGTTACTCCCGAGGGAACTATGGCTACACCTTC. This sequence encodes CASSYSRGNYGYTF.